This T cell receptor (beta chain) appears in the sequencing data of a study of blood T cell repertoires in COVID-19. Looking at the study overall: The cDNA or gDNA used as material had been derived from T cells, B-cell-depleted T cells, or PBMCs.

Original processing methods: Estimation of nucleated cell counts was performed using reference gene primer amplification. The method was immunoSEQ multiplex PCR; TCRdb's version includes in-frame clones alone and lacks a portion of them. D and trimming come from the DNA, and the V and J calls and clone size come from that table. The table includes roughly 160,000 clones, 88% detected once. The trim removed 7 bases at V and 7 bases at J, leaving 16 bases unmatched. CDR3 length equals 16 residues. Looked up from germline, CDR1 is LNHDA and CDR2 is SQIVND (reference sequence). In its sample, this clone was seen a few times.

What was sequenced was peripheral blood. The chain uses TRBV19 and TRBJ1-2; 9 positions match TRBD1. This TCR was sampled from a man aged 60 to 69 with acute or convalescent COVID-19. CDR3 in amino acids: CASISIGGGQGFGYTF. CDR3 coding DNA: TGTGCCAGTATCTCAATCGGAGGGGGACAGGGATTTGGCTACACCTTC.